What follows are 17 T cell receptor beta chains derived from one specimen sequenced in a study of blood T cell repertoires in COVID-19. Only in-frame clones appear in the TCRdb table, and some are missing; sequencing was by immunoSEQ multiplex PCR. The repertoire consists of roughly 150,000 clones, with under 85% occurring once and the leading ten covering 6.9%. Sequencing was done on a sample of peripheral blood. Source of these receptors: an elderly man with COVID-19, enrolled during active disease.

V usage is TRBV11-2 and J usage is TRBJ1-1; D not resolved. The CDR3 is 13 amino acids. Germline V gene lookup returns CDR1 SGHAT and CDR2 FQNNGV. V lost 1 base and J lost 1, with 4 bases in between. The CDR3 loop reads CASSLGRNTEAFF. The CDR3 region has the DNA TGTGCCAGCAGCTTAGGTCGGAACACTGAAGCTTTCTTT.

V is TRBV6-5 and J is TRBJ1-2; TRBD1 might be the D (5 bases). The V gene's germline CDR1 is MNHEY and CDR2 SVGAGI. Trimming left V 2 bases short and J 6 bases short, with 10 bases between. The CDR3 runs 13 residues. The CDR3 region is CASSYRGTNGYTF. CDR3 nucleotide sequence: TGTGCCAGCAGTTACAGGGGAACTAATGGCTACACCTTC.

This clone was detected a few times. The chain carries TRBV7-9 and TRBJ1-2, with D possibly TRBD1 on 6 matching bases. Germline lookup yields CDR1 SEHNR and CDR2 FQNEAQ (reference sequence). Trimming removed 5 bases at V and 1 base at J, with 11 bases between. This CDR3 is 14 amino acids long. CDR3 DNA: TGTGCCAGCAGCATCCGGACAGATAACTATGGCTACACCTTC. It is translated as CASSIRTDNYGYTF.

This chain links TRBV6-6 with TRBJ2-5; D might be TRBD2 (6 bases). CDR1 and CDR2 (germline): MNHNY, SVGAGI (reference sequence). Trimming removed 6 bases at V and 3 bases at J, with 14 bases between. The CDR3 loop spans 14 amino acids. The CDR3 region is CASRDGGSKETQYF. Written as DNA, the CDR3 is TGTGCCAGCAGGGACGGAGGGTCCAAAGAGACCCAGTACTTC.

The chain employs TRBV2 and TRBJ1-1; D ambiguous. The ends were cut back, 8 bases at V and 1 base at J, with 17 bases in the middle. This CDR3 has 15 residues. The germline V gene has CDR1 SNHLY and CDR2 FYNNEI. The CDR3 protein is CASRKNGLSNTEAFF. For the CDR3, the DNA is TGTGCCAGCCGAAAGAACGGACTGTCGAACACTGAAGCTTTCTTT.

This chain links TRBV28 with TRBJ1-1; TRBD1 agrees at 7 bases. Germline-derived CDR1 and CDR2 are MDHEN and SYDVKM. This CDR3 region has 15 residues. V was clipped by 4 bases and J by 1 base; unmatched bases: 6. CDR3 in amino acids: CASSYPTGSNTEAFF. CDR3 nucleotides: TGTGCCAGCAGTTACCCGACAGGGTCGAACACTGAAGCTTTCTTT.

The count of this clone is one. V usage is TRBV6-6 and J usage is TRBJ1-2; 11 bases align to TRBD1. The V gene end was trimmed by 6 bases and the J gene end by 0 bases; junction bases not matched to a gene: 6. This CDR3 has 16 residues. CDR1 and CDR2 (germline): MNHNY, SVGAGI (reference sequence). CDR3 sequence: CASRSGTGGSNYGYTF. CDR3 nucleotides: TGTGCCAGCAGATCCGGGACAGGGGGTTCTAACTATGGCTACACCTTC.

This chain joins TRBV6-6 and TRBJ1-3; 10 bases map to TRBD1. V lost 5 bases and J lost 0; bases outside the gene matches: 4. This CDR3 is 16 amino acids long. In germline, CDR1 is MNHNY, CDR2 SVGAGI (reference sequence). Written as DNA, the CDR3 is TGTGCCAGCAGTGGGACAGGGGTTACCTCTGGAAACACCATATATTTT. This sequence encodes CASSGTGVTSGNTIYF.

This clone was recorded only once. The chain is built from TRBV20-1 and TRBJ1-4; no clear D. There are 11 residues in the CDR3. Germline V lookup: CDR1 DFQATT, CDR2 SNEGSKA (reference sequence). Between the trimmed V and J ends, which lost 5 bases and 5 bases, there was a span of 6 bases. For the CDR3, the DNA is TGCAGTGCTCACTTCAATGAAAAACTGTTTTTT. It codes for CSAHFNEKLFF.

V and J are TRBV11-1 and TRBJ1-1; no clear D gene. Germline CDR1 SGHAT, CDR2 FQDESV (reference sequence). The V end lost 1 base, the J end lost 11 bases, and 17 bases lay between the germline ends. The CDR3 has 14 residues. DNA of the CDR3: TGTGCCAGCAGCTTAGAAGCTCGGCAGGCCCCGGCTTTCTTT. This sequence encodes CASSLEARQAPAFF.

The chain has TRBV7-6 and TRBJ2-5; D gene ambiguous. V lost 1 base and J lost 0, with 9 bases in between. The CDR3 consists of 15 residues. CDR1 is SGHVS and CDR2 is FNYEAQ in the germline V gene. The CDR3 is CASSLELRNQETQYF. The DNA for the CDR3 is TGTGCCAGCAGCTTAGAGCTACGCAACCAAGAGACCCAGTACTTC.

This chain joins TRBV5-4 and TRBJ1-6; D remains unclear. Germline lookup yields CDR1 SGHNT and CDR2 YYREEE (reference sequence). V dropped 0 bases and J dropped 3 bases, with 7 bases sitting between them. The CDR3 is made up of 15 amino acids. The CDR3 is CASSLDSNYNSPLHF. The CDR3 nucleotides read TGTGCCAGCAGCTTGGACAGTAACTATAATTCACCCCTCCACTTT.

The genes are TRBV24-1 and TRBJ1-6; TRBD1 matches at 9 bases. CDR1 is KGHDR and CDR2 is SFDVKD in the germline V gene. J was trimmed by 18 bases and V by 5 bases; bases with no gene match: 1. This CDR3 is built from 10 residues. This CDR3 reads CATSGTGDHF. Here the CDR3 DNA reads TGTGCCACCAGTGGGACAGGGGACCACTTT.

The chain employs TRBV5-1 and TRBJ1-6; TRBD1 is a possible D gene (5 bases). CDR3 length: 16 residues. The germline CDR1 and CDR2 sequences are SGHRS and YFSETQ. Trimming pared 0 bases from V and 8 bases from J, leaving 15 bases between. The CDR3 nucleotides are TGCGCCAGCAGCTTGGATCCGGGCAGGGCAGATTCACCCCTCCACTTT. This gives the protein CASSLDPGRADSPLHF.

The chain links TRBV15 to TRBJ1-1; a possible D gene is TRBD1 (5 bases). The V end was cut by 0 bases, the J end by 10 bases, with 15 bases between. This CDR3 contains 14 residues. The germline V gene has CDR1 LNHNV and CDR2 YYDKDF (reference sequence). CDR3 residues: CATSRETGQARAFF. CDR3 DNA sequence: TGTGCCACCAGCAGAGAAACAGGACAAGCGAGAGCTTTCTTT.

The V call is TRBV7-7, the J call TRBJ1-1; D not resolved. V was shortened by 3 bases and J by 5 bases, with 13 bases between the two germline ends. The CDR3 is 14 residues long. The germline gives CDR1 SSHAT, CDR2 FNYEAQ (reference sequence). The CDR3 spells CASSFVSGKTEAFF. The CDR3 DNA follows: TGTGCCAGCAGCTTCGTCAGCGGGAAAACTGAAGCTTTCTTT.

The chain recombines TRBV6-5 with TRBJ2-1; maybe TRBD2 (5 bases). V shed 9 bases and J shed 5 bases, with 14 bases lying between them. The CDR3 covers 13 residues. Germline CDR1 MNHEY, CDR2 SVGAGI. In DNA form, the CDR3 reads TGTGCCAGTCGAGGGCAGGAGGACAATGAGCAGTTCTTC. It is translated as CASRGQEDNEQFF.